The rows below give T cell receptor beta chains drawn from one sample of a study of control samples from healthy donors and cancer patients. Here immunoSEQ multiplex PCR was the method, and the copy in TCRdb shows in-frame clones only, minus some. The data hold 120,000 to 150,000 clones, with approximately 91% observed a single time. The specimen was blood. The receptors derive from a young woman in good health. CDR3s include the opening cysteine and the closing phenylalanine or tryptophan. D genes are given only for firm matches. Clone sizes are given selectively: once, few, many, or a class where the clone is expanded.

size: .; V: TRBV27; D: .; J: TRBJ2-7; CDR3: CASALSQGGYEQYF; DNA: TGTGCCAGCGCCCTTAGCCAGGGGGGGTACGAGCAGTACTTC
size: .; V: TRBV28; D: .; J: TRBJ1-1; CDR3: CASSLAGSNTEAFF; DNA: TGTGCCAGCAGTTTGGCGGGGTCCAACACTGAAGCTTTCTTT
size: .; V: TRBV6-5; D: .; J: TRBJ1-1; CDR3: CASKGGGKAFF; DNA: TGTGCCAGCAAGGGGGGGGGAAAAGCTTTCTTT
size: .; V: TRBV7-9; D: .; J: TRBJ1-4; CDR3: CASSQLQGGITNEKLFF; DNA: TGTGCCAGCAGCCAATTACAGGGAGGGATTACTAATGAAAAACTGTTTTTT
size: .; V: TRBV18; D: .; J: TRBJ1-5; CDR3: CASSVGDQPQHF; DNA: TGTGCCAGCTCAGTAGGGGATCAGCCCCAGCATTTT
size: few; V: TRBV5-4; D: .; J: TRBJ2-7; CDR3: CASSFRRGLDEQYF; DNA: TGTGCCAGCAGCTTCCGTAGGGGCCTTGACGAGCAGTACTTC
size: .; V: TRBV29-1; D: TRBD2; J: TRBJ2-2; CDR3: CSVASGINTGELFF; DNA: TGCAGCGTGGCTAGCGGGATTAACACCGGGGAGCTGTTTTTT
size: .; V: TRBV10-2; D: .; J: TRBJ2-7; CDR3: CASSVVRGSYEQYF; DNA: TGCGCCAGCAGTGTTGTCAGGGGTTCCTACGAGCAGTACTTC
size: .; V: TRBV27; D: .; J: TRBJ2-2; CDR3: CASCLGLQGGELFF; DNA: TGTGCCAGCTGCCTGGGACTCCAGGGCGGGGAGCTGTTTTTT
size: .; V: TRBV3-1/TRBV3-2; D: TRBD2; J: TRBJ2-1; CDR3: CASSPYWTDGRDEQFF; DNA: TGTGCCAGCAGCCCATATTGGACGGATGGGAGGGATGAGCAGTTCTTC
size: .; V: TRBV5-3; D: TRBD2; J: TRBJ2-7; CDR3: CARPIAGGYEQYF; DNA: TGTGCCAGGCCGATAGCGGGAGGGTACGAGCAGTACTTC
size: .; V: TRBV5-1; D: .; J: TRBJ2-1; CDR3: CASSSGRSYNEQFF; DNA: TGCGCCAGCAGCTCGGGCAGGTCGTACAATGAGCAGTTCTTC
size: few; V: TRBV5-1; D: .; J: TRBJ1-1; CDR3: CASRVSVNTEAFF; DNA: TGCGCCAGCAGAGTTTCGGTGAACACTGAAGCTTTCTTT
size: .; V: TRBV4-1; D: .; J: TRBJ2-3; CDR3: CASSQFITVGDTQYF; DNA: TGCGCCAGCAGCCAATTTATTACAGTTGGAGATACGCAGTATTTT
size: .; V: TRBV14; D: .; J: TRBJ1-3; CDR3: CASSLFDSSGNTIYF; DNA: TGTGCCAGCAGTCTCTTTGACAGCTCTGGAAACACCATATATTTT
size: .; V: TRBV19; D: TRBD1; J: TRBJ1-3; CDR3: CASSGQENSGNTIYF; DNA: TGTGCCAGTTCGGGACAGGAGAACTCTGGAAACACCATATATTTT
size: .; V: TRBV9; D: TRBD2; J: TRBJ2-7; CDR3: CASRLGGRAVEQYF; DNA: TGTGCCAGCCGACTGGGCGGGAGGGCCGTTGAGCAGTACTTC
size: once; V: TRBV12-3/TRBV12-4; D: .; J: TRBJ1-6; CDR3: CASSDSTGSPLHF; DNA: TGTGCCAGCAGTGACTCAACAGGCTCACCCCTCCACTTT
size: .; V: TRBV5-1; D: TRBD2; J: TRBJ2-1; CDR3: CASRYGSGRAVKEQFF; DNA: TGCGCCAGCAGGTATGGAAGCGGGAGGGCCGTTAAAGAGCAGTTCTTC
size: .; V: TRBV24-1; D: .; J: TRBJ2-1; CDR3: CATSDFRGPRGVGNEQFF; DNA: TGTGCCACCAGTGATTTCAGGGGCCCTAGGGGAGTTGGCAATGAGCAGTTCTTC
size: .; V: TRBV6-5; D: TRBD2; J: TRBJ2-7; CDR3: CASSYGTSSPYEQYF; DNA: TGTGCCAGCAGTTACGGGACTAGTTCCCCCTACGAGCAGTACTTC
size: .; V: TRBV10-1; D: .; J: TRBJ2-1; CDR3: CASSGSGEVEENEQFF; DNA: TGCGCCAGCAGTGGTTCGGGGGAGGTCGAAGAAAATGAGCAGTTCTTC
size: .; V: TRBV5-1; D: .; J: TRBJ2-5; CDR3: CASSLEGETQYF; DNA: TGCGCCAGCAGCTTGGAGGGAGAGACCCAGTACTTC
size: .; V: TRBV12-3/TRBV12-4; D: .; J: TRBJ1-4; CDR3: CASSQGANEKLFF; DNA: TGTGCCAGCTCGCAGGGTGCTAATGAAAAACTGTTTTTT
size: .; V: TRBV4-2; D: .; J: TRBJ2-7; CDR3: CASSQEGRGAREQYF; DNA: TGTGCCAGCAGCCAAGAGGGTCGGGGGGCACGGGAGCAGTACTTC
size: .; V: TRBV20-1; D: TRBD1; J: TRBJ1-2; CDR3: CSASKTGQGFHGYTF; DNA: TGCAGTGCTAGTAAAACGGGACAGGGTTTCCATGGCTACACCTTC
size: once; V: TRBV28; D: TRBD1; J: TRBJ1-5; CDR3: CASSLTGQGWQPQHF; DNA: TGTGCCAGCAGTCTTACCGGACAGGGATGGCAGCCCCAGCATTTT
size: .; V: TRBV29-1; D: .; J: TRBJ2-1; CDR3: CSVVPSASSYNEQFF; DNA: TGCAGCGTTGTTCCTAGCGCGAGCTCCTACAATGAGCAGTTCTTC
size: .; V: TRBV9; D: TRBD2; J: TRBJ2-3; CDR3: CASSAQPPGTSGRASTDTQYF; DNA: TGTGCCAGCAGCGCCCAACCCCCCGGGACTAGCGGGAGGGCTAGCACAGATACGCAGTATTTT
size: .; V: TRBV4-1; D: .; J: TRBJ2-3; CDR3: CASEGQTSTDTQYF; DNA: TGCGCCAGCGAGGGACAAACTAGCACAGATACGCAGTATTTT
size: .; V: TRBV5-4; D: TRBD2; J: TRBJ2-7; CDR3: CASSDFTAASGYEQYF; DNA: TGTGCCAGCAGCGACTTTACGGCGGCTAGCGGGTACGAGCAGTACTTC
size: .; V: TRBV20-1; D: .; J: TRBJ1-2; CDR3: CSASKRDGYTF; DNA: TGCAGTGCTAGTAAACGCGACGGCTACACCTTC
size: .; V: TRBV7-8; D: .; J: TRBJ2-1; CDR3: CASSTPHNEQFF; DNA: TGTGCCAGCAGCACCCCGCACAATGAGCAGTTCTTC
size: few; V: TRBV9; D: TRBD1; J: TRBJ1-5; CDR3: CASGQGAYGNQPQHF; DNA: TGTGCCAGCGGACAGGGGGCCTACGGCAATCAGCCCCAGCATTTT
size: .; V: TRBV7-2; D: .; J: TRBJ2-3; CDR3: CASSVGWGADTQYF; DNA: TGTGCCAGCAGCGTAGGTTGGGGCGCAGATACGCAGTATTTT
size: .; V: TRBV7-7; D: TRBD2; J: TRBJ2-5; CDR3: CASSPLAGGVGETQYF; DNA: TGTGCCAGCAGCCCACTAGCGGGAGGAGTAGGAGAGACCCAGTACTTC